In its sample, the clone carrying this T cell receptor beta chain was seen a few times. The record originates from a study of T-cell reconstitution after alpha-beta-depleted transplantation in children. This CDR3 has 16 amino acids. The germline gives CDR1 MGHRA, CDR2 YSYEKL. The V end lost 2 bases, the J end lost 0 bases, and 11 bases lay between the germline ends. Construction of the TCRbeta library involved unique molecular identifiers. In TCRdb, the PCR reads were re-called with MiXCR into one record per CDR3 protein. The sample has 200,000 to 250,000 distinct CDR3 sequences, more than 20% seen once.

V gene TRBV4-1 combines with J gene TRBJ1-3; maybe TRBD1 (6 bases). The receptor was isolated from a female patient under 10 years old who had a stem cell transplant for congenital amegakaryocytic thrombocytopenia, so the T cells may come from the graft donor. The input for sequencing was PBMCs, mostly from graft donor cells, taken 360 days after TCRalphabeta/CD19-depleted stem cell transplant. The CDR3 nucleotides read TGCGCCAGCAGCCAAACCGGGACATCCTCTGGAAACACCATATATTTT. This codes for CASSQTGTSSGNTIYF.